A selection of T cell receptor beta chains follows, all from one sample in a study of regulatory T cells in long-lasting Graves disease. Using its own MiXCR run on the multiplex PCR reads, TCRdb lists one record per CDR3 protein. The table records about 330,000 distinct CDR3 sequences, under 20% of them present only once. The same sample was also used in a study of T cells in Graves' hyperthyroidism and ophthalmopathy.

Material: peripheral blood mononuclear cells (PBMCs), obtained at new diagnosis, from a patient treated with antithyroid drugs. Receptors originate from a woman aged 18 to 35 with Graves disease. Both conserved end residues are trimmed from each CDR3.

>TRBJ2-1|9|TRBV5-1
ASNVYNEQF
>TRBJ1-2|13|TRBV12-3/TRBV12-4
ASSFGAGENYGYT
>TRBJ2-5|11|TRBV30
AWSYRGRETQY
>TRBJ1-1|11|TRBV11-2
ASSSYLNTEAF
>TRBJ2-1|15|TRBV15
ATSRDWGGGSYNEQF
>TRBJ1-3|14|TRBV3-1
ASTSGQMSSGNTIY
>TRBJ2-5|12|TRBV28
ASSSLRGRVTQY
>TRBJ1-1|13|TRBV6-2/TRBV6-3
ASSYSGPGGTEAF
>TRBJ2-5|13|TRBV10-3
AISDGAGGQETQY
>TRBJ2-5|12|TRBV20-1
SARVGTSVKTQY
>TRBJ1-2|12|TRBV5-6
ASSFVGRDYGYT
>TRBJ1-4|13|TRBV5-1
ASSLSGGRDEKLF
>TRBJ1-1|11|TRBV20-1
SARDQGGTEAF
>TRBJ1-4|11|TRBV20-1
SAQGGGDEKLF
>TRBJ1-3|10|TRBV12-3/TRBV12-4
ASRTNGNTIY
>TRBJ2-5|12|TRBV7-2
ASSPYGQLETQY
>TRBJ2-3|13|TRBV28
ASTPERASADTQY
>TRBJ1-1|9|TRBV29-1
SVKVNTEAF
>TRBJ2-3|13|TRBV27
ASSLMGRDTDTQY
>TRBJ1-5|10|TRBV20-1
SGRDVNQPQH
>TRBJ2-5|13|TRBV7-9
ASSHKAGRLETQY
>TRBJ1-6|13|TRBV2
ASSEARAGGSPLH
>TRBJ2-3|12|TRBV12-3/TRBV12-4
ASSFGGRLDTQY
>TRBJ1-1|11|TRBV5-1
ASSTSVNTEAF
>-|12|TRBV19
ASSILGREVEQF
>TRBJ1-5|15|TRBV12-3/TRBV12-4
ASSAGAGGGTNQPQH
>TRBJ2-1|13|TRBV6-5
ASSYLGGENNEQF
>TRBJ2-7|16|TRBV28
ASSFEGLAGWGRHEQY
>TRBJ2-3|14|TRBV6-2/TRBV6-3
ASSEVSVRFTDTQY
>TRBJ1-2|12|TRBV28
ASTAGTGTYGYT
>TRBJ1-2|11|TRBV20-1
SAPGRGRGGYT
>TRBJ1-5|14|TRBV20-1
SADYMTGYSNQPQH
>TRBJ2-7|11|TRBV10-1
ASSQIVTAEQY
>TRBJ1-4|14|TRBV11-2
ASSLAIRGRNEKLF
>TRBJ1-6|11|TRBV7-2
ASSFTDSSPLH
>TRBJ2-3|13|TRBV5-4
ASSSIQGTTDTQY
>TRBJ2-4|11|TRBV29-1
SVDQPGENIQY
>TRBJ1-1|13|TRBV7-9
ASSSYGLMNTEAF
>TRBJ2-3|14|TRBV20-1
SAPNYLAGGEGTQY
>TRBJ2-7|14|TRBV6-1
ASSELEGGTSYEQY
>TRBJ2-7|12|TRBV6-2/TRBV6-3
ASSEARGFSEQY
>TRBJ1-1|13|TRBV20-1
SARDMRAGDTEAF
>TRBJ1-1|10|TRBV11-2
ATSPGPSVSF
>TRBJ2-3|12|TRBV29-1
SVQPPKGTDTQY